The 10 T cell receptor beta chains presented below share a single source sample, sequenced in a study of Graves' ophthalmopathy and Graves' hyperthyroidism. From RNA, the CDR3 regions of TCR beta chains were amplified and sequenced. HTBI primers were employed in first-round RT-PCR, then a second-round multiplex PCR followed. Each CDR3 protein is one row after TCRdb ran MiXCR on the multiplex PCR reads. The profile shows 660,000 or so distinct CDR3 sequences, roughly 41% of them singletons. Sequenced input: peripheral blood. These receptors were collected from an adult man with Graves' ophthalmopathy.

The chain carries TRBV6-6 and TRBJ1-1; TRBD1 matches 12 bases. CDR3 size: 17 residues. Germline V gene data show CDR1 as MNHNY and CDR2 as SVGAGI (reference sequence). V gave up 0 bases and J gave up 5 bases; unmatched junction bases: 7. For the CDR3, the DNA is TGTGCCAGCAGTTACTCTGGGACAGGGGGCGTGTGGACTGAAGCTTTCTTT. Encoded protein: CASSYSGTGGVWTEAFF.

This chain joins TRBV6-6 and TRBJ2-7, with 8 bases identical to TRBD2. V gave up 5 bases and J gave up 3 bases; unmatched junction bases: 6. Germline V gene sequence: CDR1 MNHNY, CDR2 SVGAGI (reference sequence). This CDR3 spans 14 amino acids. The CDR3 reads CASSRVSGNYEQYF. Here the CDR3 DNA reads TGTGCCAGCAGTCGGGTTAGCGGGAACTACGAGCAGTACTTC.

This clonotype was recorded many times. The rearrangement joins TRBV7-9 to TRBJ2-7; TRBD2 is a possible D gene (6 bases). V gave up 5 bases and J gave up 3 bases, with 14 bases separating them. This CDR3 is built from 14 residues. CDR1 is SEHNR and CDR2 is FQNEAQ in the germline V gene (reference sequence). CDR3 sequence: CASSPPSEHYEQYF. The CDR3 coding sequence is TGTGCCAGCAGCCCCCCTAGCGAGCACTACGAGCAGTACTTC.

Comment on this clonotype: Here the CDR3 omits its conserved ending phenylalanine or tryptophan, so a read error is the likely source. No DNA is shown, since the ends of the CDR3 on it are uncertain; the CDR3 is the one TCRdb lists. The chain is built from TRBV5-6 and TRBJ1-1. Germline assignment: CDR1 SGHDT and CDR2 YYEEEE. The CDR3 region is 9 residues in length, termini included. The chain's CDR3 is CASSSRGSG.

There are many counts of this clonotype. This chain connects TRBV19 to TRBJ2-6, with D possibly being TRBD2 (5 bases). The germline V gene encodes CDR1 LNHDA and CDR2 SQIVND (reference sequence). The CDR3 sequence is 15 residues long. The V end lost 5 bases, the J end lost 1 base, and 9 bases lay between the germline ends. CDR3 amino acids: CASSSEGSGANVLTF. The CDR3 DNA follows: TGTGCCAGTAGTTCAGAGGGATCTGGGGCCAACGTCCTGACTTTC.

The V and J genes are TRBV4-3 and TRBJ2-7; D uncertain. V was cut by 1 base and J by 0 bases, with 10 bases left in between. Germline V gene lookup returns CDR1 LGHNA and CDR2 YSLEER. The length of the CDR3 is 15 residues. CDR3 protein: CASSQVGPPSYEQYF. The DNA of the CDR3 is TGCGCCAGCAGCCAAGTCGGACCCCCCTCCTACGAGCAGTACTTC.

This chain uses TRBV2 with TRBJ2-1; D unclear. V lost 3 bases to trimming and J lost 7 bases, with 10 bases between them. The germline gives CDR1 SNHLY, CDR2 FYNNEI. The CDR3 is made up of 13 amino acids. The CDR3 reads CASSENRDNEQFF. The CDR3 DNA follows: TGTGCCAGCAGTGAGAATAGGGATAATGAGCAGTTCTTC.

To note about this clonotype: This sequence may be a read error, since a much larger clone differs from it by one base. The CDR3 end shows no conserved phenylalanine or tryptophan, and so a read error is likely. The chain is built from TRBV20-1 and TRBJ1-1; D gene unclear. V lost 0 bases to trimming and J lost 4 bases, with 9 bases between them. Per the germline V gene, CDR1 is DFQATT and CDR2 is SNEGSKA (reference sequence). The CDR3 spans 13 residues. The CDR3 spells CSARDRPGTEAFL. The CDR3 coding sequence is TGCAGTGCTAGAGATCGACCGGGCACTGAAGCTTTCCTT.

This clonotype has ten or more counts. CDR3 region: CASSLARGGDYYEQYF. The CDR3 DNA sequence: TGTGCCAGCAGCTTAGCGAGGGGAGGGGACTACTACGAGCAGTACTTC. This sequence joins TRBV7-8 and TRBJ2-7, with 7 bases matching TRBD2. CDR1 is SGHVS, CDR2 FQNEAQ, per germline. The CDR3 runs 16 residues. Trimming removed 0 bases from V and 3 bases from J; junction bases left unmatched: 8.

This clonotype appeared many times. The chain has TRBV6-1 and TRBJ1-1, with 8 positions matching TRBD1. The CDR3 is 12 residues long. Unmatched junction bases numbered 1, after V lost 8 bases and J lost 2 bases. The germline gives CDR1 MNHNS, CDR2 SASEGT. CDR3 coding DNA: TGTGCCAGCGGGACAGGCAACACTGAAGCTTTCTTT. This codes for CASGTGNTEAFF.